This paragraph reports one TCR beta chain. Its target is unknown. The CDR3 runs 14 residues. Trimming cost V 3 bases and J 10 bases, with 15 bases left between them. Per germline, CDR1 SGHTA and CDR2 FQGNSA. The data derive from a study of T cell responses to AZD1222 COVID-19 vaccine. Produced via immunoSEQ multiplex PCR; TCRdb's table is partial and in-frame only. The repertoire has 150,000 or so clones, approximately 89% of them found once; the top ten carry 3% to 4%. Findings of the study overall: A reported finding is that nearly half of spike-specific TCRs target unmutated variant regions. The donors showed a predominance of white British ancestry and of females, with possible underestimation of clonal diversity.

The sequencing here drew on peripheral blood, taken on day 0 of MenACWY control vaccination. The sequence came from an adult in good health. The chain links TRBV7-2 to TRBJ1-4; tentative D call: TRBD1 (6 bases). In DNA form, the CDR3 reads TGTGCCAGCAGCTTCGATGCAGGGGAGGGAAAACTGTTTTTT. This codes for CASSFDAGEGKLFF.